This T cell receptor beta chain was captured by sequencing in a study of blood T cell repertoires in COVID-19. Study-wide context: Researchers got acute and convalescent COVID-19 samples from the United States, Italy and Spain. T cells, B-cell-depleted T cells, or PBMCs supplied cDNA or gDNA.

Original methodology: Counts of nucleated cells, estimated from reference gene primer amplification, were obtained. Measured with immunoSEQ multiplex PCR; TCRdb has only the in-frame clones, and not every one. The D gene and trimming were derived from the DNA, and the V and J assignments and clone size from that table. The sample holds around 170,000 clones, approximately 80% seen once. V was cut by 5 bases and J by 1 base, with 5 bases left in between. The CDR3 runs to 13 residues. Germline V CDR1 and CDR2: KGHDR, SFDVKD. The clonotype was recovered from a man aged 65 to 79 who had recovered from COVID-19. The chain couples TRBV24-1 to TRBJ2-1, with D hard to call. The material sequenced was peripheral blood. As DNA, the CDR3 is TGTGCCACCAGTGCCTCGTCCTACAATGAGCAGTTCTTC. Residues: CATSASSYNEQFF.